This TCR beta chain was profiled in a study of early T cells in non-severe SARS-CoV-2 infection. At the level of the study: It was bulk RNA from unsorted whole blood that was sequenced, and the chains were unpaired.

Study-wide results and caveats: CD4 and private specificities were missed by VDJdb matching, which favored anti-spike CD8 responses.

Worth noting for this clonotype: Antigen unknown.

Via MiXCR, TCRdb re-called the 5' RACE reads, giving one row per CDR3 protein. This repertoire shows about 26,000 distinct CDR3 sequences, less than 6.5% found once; its top ten account for 3% to 5%. This CDR3 has 15 residues. Trimming removed 5 bases at V and 0 bases at J, with 11 bases between. The V gene is TRBV12-3 or TRBV12-4, the J gene TRBJ2-1, with D perhaps TRBD1 or TRBD2 (5 bases each). Sample: whole blood. This TCR was recovered from an adult who was a healthcare worker with PCR-confirmed SARS-CoV-2 infection or an uninfected control (not recorded which). CDR3 bases: TGTGCCAGCAGTGTGGGGGTCGGCTCCTACAATGAGCAGTTCTTC. Its protein product is CASSVGVGSYNEQFF.